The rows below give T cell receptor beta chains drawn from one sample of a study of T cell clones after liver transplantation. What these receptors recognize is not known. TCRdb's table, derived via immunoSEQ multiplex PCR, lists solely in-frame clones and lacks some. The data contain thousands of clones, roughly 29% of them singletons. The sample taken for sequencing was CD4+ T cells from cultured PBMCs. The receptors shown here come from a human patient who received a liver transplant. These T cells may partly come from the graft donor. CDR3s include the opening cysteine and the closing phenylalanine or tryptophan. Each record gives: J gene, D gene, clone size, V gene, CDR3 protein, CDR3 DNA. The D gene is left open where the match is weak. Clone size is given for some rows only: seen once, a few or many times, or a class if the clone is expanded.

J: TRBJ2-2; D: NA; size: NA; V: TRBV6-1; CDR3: CASRSAPDAGELFF; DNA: TGTGCCAGCAGGTCAGCCCCGGACGCCGGGGAGCTGTTTTTT
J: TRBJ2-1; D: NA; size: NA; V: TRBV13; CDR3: CASSRGRPYNEQFF; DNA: TGTGCCAGCAGCCGCGGCAGACCATATAATGAGCAGTTCTTC
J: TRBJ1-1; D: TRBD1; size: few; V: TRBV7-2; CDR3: CASTQGAFTEAFF; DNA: TGTGCCAGCACTCAGGGGGCCTTTACTGAAGCTTTCTTT
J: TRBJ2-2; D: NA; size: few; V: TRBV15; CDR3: CATSRDTNTGELFF; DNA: TGTGCCACCAGCAGAGACACGAACACCGGGGAGCTGTTTTTT
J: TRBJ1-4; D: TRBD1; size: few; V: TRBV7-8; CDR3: CASSPQGGFEKLFF; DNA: TGTGCCAGCAGCCCCCAGGGGGGCTTTGAAAAACTGTTTTTT
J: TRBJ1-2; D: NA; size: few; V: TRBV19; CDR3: CASSIDQGSGGYTF; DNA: TGTGCCAGTAGTATAGATCAGGGGTCCGGTGGCTACACCTTC
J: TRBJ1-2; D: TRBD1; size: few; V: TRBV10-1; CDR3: CASRTGDTTFNGYTF; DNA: TGCGCCAGCAGGACAGGGGACACCACTTTTAATGGCTACACCTTC
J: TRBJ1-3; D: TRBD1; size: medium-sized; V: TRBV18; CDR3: CASSGQVDSGNTIYF; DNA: TGTGCCAGCTCAGGACAGGTGGACTCTGGAAACACCATATATTTT
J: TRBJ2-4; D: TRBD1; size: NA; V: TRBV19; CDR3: CASSGTGGGGNIQYF; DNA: TGTGCCAGTAGCGGGACAGGGGGAGGTGGAAACATTCAGTACTTC
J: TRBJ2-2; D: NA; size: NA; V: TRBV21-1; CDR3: CASSKVEASEWGDTGELFF; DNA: TGTGCCAGCAGCAAAGTTGAGGCCTCCGAATGGGGAGACACCGGGGAGCTGTTTTTT
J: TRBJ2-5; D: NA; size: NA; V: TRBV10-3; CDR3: CAISESRLQETQYF; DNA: TGTGCCATCAGTGAGTCTCGGTTACAAGAGACCCAGTACTTC
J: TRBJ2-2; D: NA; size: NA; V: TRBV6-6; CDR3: CASRGRGTGELFF; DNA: TGTGCCAGCAGAGGAAGGGGAACCGGGGAGCTGTTTTTT
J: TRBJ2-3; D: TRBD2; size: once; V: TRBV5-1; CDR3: CASSPLAGPGTQYF; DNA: TGCGCCAGCAGCCCCCTAGCGGGGCCGGGTACGCAGTATTTT